Listed here is a single TCR beta chain. Its specificity is not known. This entry comes from a study of beta chain features in type 1 diabetes. Study results and caveats: Moderate but significant shortening of TCRB CDR3s was recorded in all four CD4+ subsets from Type 1 diabetes patients. A pattern of fewer insertions and more deletions at VDJ junctions was seen in type 1 diabetes patients.

cDNA synthesis used the whole RNA isolate, giving expressed TCRB sequences. Libraries were prepared by immunoSEQ multiplex PCR; TCRdb keeps only in-frame clonotypes and omits some of them. The repertoire holds fewer than 350,000 clones, with approximately 16% as singletons. V was trimmed by 8 bases and J by 3 bases, leaving 20 bases between them. Germline CDR1 is MDHEN and CDR2 is SYDVKM. The CDR3 extends over 15 amino acids. Cell sorting via CD45RO/CCR7/CD25/CD127/CD95/CD27 was performed to obtain CD4+ naive, central memory, regulatory and stem cell-like memory cells. Sample: naive CD4+ T cells from blood. The chain recombines TRBV28 with TRBJ2-7; a weak D match, TRBD1 (6 bases). The sequence derives from a man younger than 30 with type 1 diabetes. The chain's CDR3 is CASGHRVSFSYEQYF. The CDR3 region has the DNA TGTGCCAGCGGGCACAGGGTTTCGTTTAGCTACGAGCAGTACTTC.